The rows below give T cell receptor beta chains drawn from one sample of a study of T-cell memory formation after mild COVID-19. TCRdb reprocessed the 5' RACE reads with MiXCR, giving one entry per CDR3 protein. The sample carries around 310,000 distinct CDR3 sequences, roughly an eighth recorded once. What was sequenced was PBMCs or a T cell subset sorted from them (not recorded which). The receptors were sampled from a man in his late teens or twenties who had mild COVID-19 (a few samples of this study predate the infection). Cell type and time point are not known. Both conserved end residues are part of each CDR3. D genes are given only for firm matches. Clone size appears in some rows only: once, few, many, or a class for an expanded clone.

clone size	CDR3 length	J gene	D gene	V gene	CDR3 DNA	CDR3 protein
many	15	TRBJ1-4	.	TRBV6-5	TGTGCCAGCAGGGATCAGCGGGAGCCCCCGGGAAAACTGTTTTTT	CASRDQREPPGKLFF
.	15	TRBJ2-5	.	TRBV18	TGTGCCAGCTCACCACGGTACGGGGTCGGTGAGACCCAGTACTTC	CASSPRYGVGETQYF
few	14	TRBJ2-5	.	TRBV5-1	TGCGCCAGCAGCTTGTGGACTCCCCGAGAGACCCAGTACTTC	CASSLWTPRETQYF
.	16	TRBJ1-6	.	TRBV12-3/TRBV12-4	TGTGCCAGCAGTTTGGATTCCGCCATCTATAATTCACCCCTCCACTTT	CASSLDSAIYNSPLHF
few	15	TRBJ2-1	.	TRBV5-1	TGCGCCAGCAGCTTCGGCCTCGTGGCATACAATGAGCAGTTCTTC	CASSFGLVAYNEQFF
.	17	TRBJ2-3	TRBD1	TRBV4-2	TGTGCCAGCAGCCTATTCTCGACAGGGGGGTTTTCAGATACGCAGTATTTT	CASSLFSTGGFSDTQYF
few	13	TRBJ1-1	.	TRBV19	TGTGCCAGTAGTATCAGGGCGAACACTGAAGCTTTCTTT	CASSIRANTEAFF
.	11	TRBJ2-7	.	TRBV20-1	TGCAGTGCCGGCCCCTCCGAAAGACAGTACTTC	CSAGPSERQYF
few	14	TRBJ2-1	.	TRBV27	TGTGCCAGCAGTGCGACGACCTCGCGGAATGAGCAGTTCTTC	CASSATTSRNEQFF
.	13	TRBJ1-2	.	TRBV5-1	TGCGCCAGCAGCTTGCTTGGGTTCCGGGGCTACACCTTC	CASSLLGFRGYTF
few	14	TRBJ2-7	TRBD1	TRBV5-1	TGCGCCAGCAGCCATGGGACAGGGTTGGACGAGCAGTACTTC	CASSHGTGLDEQYF
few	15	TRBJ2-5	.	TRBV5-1	TGCGCCAGCAGCTTGGGCGTGGATCTTCAAGAGACCCAGTACTTC	CASSLGVDLQETQYF
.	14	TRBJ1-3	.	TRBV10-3	TGTGCCATCAGTGAGGCTCCCTCTGGAAACACCATATATTTT	CAISEAPSGNTIYF
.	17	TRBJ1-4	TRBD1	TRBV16	TGTGCCAGCAGCCAATGGGTCCCGGGACAGGGGGCTGAAAAACTGTTTTTT	CASSQWVPGQGAEKLFF
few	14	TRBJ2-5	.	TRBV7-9	TGTGCCAGCAGCTTAAATAGTCAGGAAGAGACCCAGTACTTC	CASSLNSQEETQYF
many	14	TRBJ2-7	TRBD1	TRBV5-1	TGCGCCAGCAGCTCGGGACAGGGGGCCCACGAGCAGTACTTC	CASSSGQGAHEQYF
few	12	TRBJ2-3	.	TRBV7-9	TGTGCCAGCAGACGAAGCGCTAATACGCAGTATTTT	CASRRSANTQYF
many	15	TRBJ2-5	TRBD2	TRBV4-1	TGCGCCAGCAGCCAACTGACTAGCGGGGAAGAGACCCAGTACTTC	CASSQLTSGEETQYF
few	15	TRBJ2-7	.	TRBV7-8	TGTGCCAGCAGCCCCACCGGGTCCCGCTCCTACGAGCAGTACTTC	CASSPTGSRSYEQYF
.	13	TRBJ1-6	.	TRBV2	TGTGCCAGCAGTGCGGACTACAATTCACCCCTCCACTTT	CASSADYNSPLHF
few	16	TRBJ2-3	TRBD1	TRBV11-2	TGTGCCAGCAGCCTAAACAGGGGGAGTGGCACAGATACGCAGTATTTT	CASSLNRGSGTDTQYF
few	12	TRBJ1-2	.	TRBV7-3	TGTGCCAGCAGCACCGGACCGGGTGGCTACACCTTC	CASSTGPGGYTF
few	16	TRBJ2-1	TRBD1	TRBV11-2	TGTGCCAGCAGCTTATCTCCGGGACAGGGTAAAAATGAGCAGTTCTTC	CASSLSPGQGKNEQFF
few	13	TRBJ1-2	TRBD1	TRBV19	TGTGCCAGTACAAGAGGACAGGGGTGGGGCTACACCTTC	CASTRGQGWGYTF
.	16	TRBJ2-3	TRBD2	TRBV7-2	TGTGCCAGCAGCCCCTCCCAAGCGGGGGGCACAGATACGCAGTATTTT	CASSPSQAGGTDTQYF
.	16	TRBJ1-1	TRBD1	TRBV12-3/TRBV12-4	TGTGCCAGCAAACCACAGGGGGCGGTTTCTGGCACTGAAGCTTTCTTT	CASKPQGAVSGTEAFF
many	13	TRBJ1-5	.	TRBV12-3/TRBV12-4	TGTGCCAGCGTGTGGGGAAGCAATCAGCCCCAGCATTTT	CASVWGSNQPQHF
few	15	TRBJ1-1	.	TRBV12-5	TGTGCTAGTCATAAATTCGGGACTTGGGACACTGAAGCTTTCTTT	CASHKFGTWDTEAFF
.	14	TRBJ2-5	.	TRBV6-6	TGTGCCAGCAGTTACGCGGGACTGTCGGAGACCCAGTACTTC	CASSYAGLSETQYF
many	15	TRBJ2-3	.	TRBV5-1	TGCGCCAGCAGCTTGTCTTCGGGGCGCACAGATACGCAGTATTTT	CASSLSSGRTDTQYF
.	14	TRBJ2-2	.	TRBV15	TGTGCCACCAGCAGAGAATACAGCCCCGGGGAGCTGTTTTTT	CATSREYSPGELFF
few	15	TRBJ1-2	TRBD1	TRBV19	TGTGCCAGTTACGAAAAAGGACAGGGTTCATACGGCTACACCTTC	CASYEKGQGSYGYTF
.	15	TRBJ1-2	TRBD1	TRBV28	TGTGCCAGCAGTTTATCCCCGGGACAGCACTATGGCTACACCTTC	CASSLSPGQHYGYTF
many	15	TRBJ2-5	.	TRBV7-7	TGTGCCAGCAGCCGGCGCTCAGGGAGCCAAGAGACCCAGTACTTC	CASSRRSGSQETQYF
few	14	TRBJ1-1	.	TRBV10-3	TGTGCCATCAGTGCGGGGACGGTGAACACTGAAGCTTTCTTT	CAISAGTVNTEAFF
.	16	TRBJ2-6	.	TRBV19	TGTGCCAGTAGTATCCAAGCACTCTCTGGGGCCAACGTCCTGACTTTC	CASSIQALSGANVLTF
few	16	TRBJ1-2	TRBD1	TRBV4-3	TGCGCCAGCAGCCAAGCAGGGGGCACGATAAACTATGGCTACACCTTC	CASSQAGGTINYGYTF
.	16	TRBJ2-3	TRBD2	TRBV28	TGTGCCAGCAGTACGGCCGCGGGGGGCAGCACAGATACGCAGTATTTT	CASSTAAGGSTDTQYF
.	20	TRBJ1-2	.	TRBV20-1	TGCAGTGCTAGGGGTCAGAGCAGGCAAGGGAATGTTGGGGGAATCTATGGCTACACCTTC	CSARGQSRQGNVGGIYGYTF
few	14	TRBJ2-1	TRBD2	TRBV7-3	TGTGCCAGCAGCTCTAGCGGGGGGGCCGATGAGCAGTTCTTC	CASSSSGGADEQFF
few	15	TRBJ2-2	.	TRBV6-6	TGTGCCAGCAGCCCTACCTTGACGGGCACCGGGGAGCTGTTTTTT	CASSPTLTGTGELFF
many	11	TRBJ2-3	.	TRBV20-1	TGCAGTGCTAGTCTCCAAGATACGCAGTATTTT	CSASLQDTQYF
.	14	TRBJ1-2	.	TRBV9	TGTGCCAGCAGCACAACTTCCAGGGATAGGGGCTACACCTTC	CASSTTSRDRGYTF
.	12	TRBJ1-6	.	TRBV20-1	TGCAATCGGTTGAAATCAGAGTCACCCCTCCACTTT	CNRLKSESPLHF
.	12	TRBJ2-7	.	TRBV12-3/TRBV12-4	TGTGCCAGCAGTTTCCCAGGGGACGAGCAGTACTTC	CASSFPGDEQYF
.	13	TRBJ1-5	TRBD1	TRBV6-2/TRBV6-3	TGTGCCAGCCAAACAGGGGCTAATCAGCCCCAGCATTTT	CASQTGANQPQHF
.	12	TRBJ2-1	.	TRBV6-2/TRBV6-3	TGTGCCAGCAGCCCGACAGACAATGAGCAGTTCTTC	CASSPTDNEQFF
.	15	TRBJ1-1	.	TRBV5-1	TGCGCCAGCAGCTCACGAGAGGGGGGGAACACTGAGGCTTTCTTT	CASSSREGGNTEAFF
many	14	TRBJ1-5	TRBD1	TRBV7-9	TGTGCCAGCAGCCCCGGGACAGGGGATCAGCCCCAGCATTTT	CASSPGTGDQPQHF
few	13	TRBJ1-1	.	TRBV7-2	TGTGCCAGCAGCTTACCGGAGGCGGCTGAAGCTTTCTTT	CASSLPEAAEAFF
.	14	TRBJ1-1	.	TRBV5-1	TGCGCCAGCAGCTTGAGGAGCCCACGCACTGAAGCTTTCTTT	CASSLRSPRTEAFF
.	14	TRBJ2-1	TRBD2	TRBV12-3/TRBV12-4	TGTGCCAGCAGTTCTAGCGGGGGGAACATTGAGCAGTTCTTC	CASSSSGGNIEQFF